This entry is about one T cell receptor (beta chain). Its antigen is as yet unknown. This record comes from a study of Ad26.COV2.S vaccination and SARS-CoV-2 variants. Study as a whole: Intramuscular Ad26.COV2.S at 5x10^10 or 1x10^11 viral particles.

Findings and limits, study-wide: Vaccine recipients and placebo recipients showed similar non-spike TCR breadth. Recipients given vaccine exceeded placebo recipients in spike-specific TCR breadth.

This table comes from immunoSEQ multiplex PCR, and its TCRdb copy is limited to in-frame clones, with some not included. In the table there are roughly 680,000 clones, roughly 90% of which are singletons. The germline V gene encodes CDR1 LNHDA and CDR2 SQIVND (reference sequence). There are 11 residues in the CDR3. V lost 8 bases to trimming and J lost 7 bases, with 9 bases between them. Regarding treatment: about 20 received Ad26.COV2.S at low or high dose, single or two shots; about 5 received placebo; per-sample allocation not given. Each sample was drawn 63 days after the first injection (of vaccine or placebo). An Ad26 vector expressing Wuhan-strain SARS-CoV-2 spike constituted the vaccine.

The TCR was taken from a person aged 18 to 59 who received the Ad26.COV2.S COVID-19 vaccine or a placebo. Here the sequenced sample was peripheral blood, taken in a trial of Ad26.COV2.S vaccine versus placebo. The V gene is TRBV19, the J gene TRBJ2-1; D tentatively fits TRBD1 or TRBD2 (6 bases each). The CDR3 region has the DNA TGTGCCAGTTGGAGGGGGAATGAGCAGTTCTTC. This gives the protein CASWRGNEQFF.